The present entry profiles one T cell receptor (beta chain) with its context. Its target is not known. This record comes from a study of response to subunit inactivated influenza vaccine. Regarding the study as a whole: Authors suggested each seasonal flu vaccination may recruit only limited numbers of new T cells.

TCRdb re-called the RT-PCR reads with MiXCR, one entry per CDR3 protein. The sample contains a few hundred thousand distinct CDR3 sequences, roughly 22% of which appear only once. The starting material was PBMCs from blood, obtained less than 22 months after vaccination. This clonotype was sampled from a man aged 50 to 75 who received an inactivated influenza vaccine.

The CDR3 is CASSWEMATRRPGELFF. Written as DNA, the CDR3 is TGCGCCAGCAGCTGGGAAATGGCAACCCGCCGCCCCGGGGAGCTGTTTTTT. The chain has TRBV5-1 and TRBJ2-2; D is unclear. The CDR3 is 17 residues long. The V and J ends lost 3 bases and 6 bases respectively, with 21 bases between them. Germline CDR1 and CDR2: SGHRS and YFSETQ. The full variable domain, completed using reference TRBV5-1 and TRBJ2-2, is KAGVTQTPRYLIKTRGQQVTLSCSPISGHRSVSWYQQTPGQGLQFLFEYFSETQRNKGNFPGRFSGRQFSNSRSEMNVSTLELGDSALYLCASSWEMATRRPGELFFGEGSRLTVL.